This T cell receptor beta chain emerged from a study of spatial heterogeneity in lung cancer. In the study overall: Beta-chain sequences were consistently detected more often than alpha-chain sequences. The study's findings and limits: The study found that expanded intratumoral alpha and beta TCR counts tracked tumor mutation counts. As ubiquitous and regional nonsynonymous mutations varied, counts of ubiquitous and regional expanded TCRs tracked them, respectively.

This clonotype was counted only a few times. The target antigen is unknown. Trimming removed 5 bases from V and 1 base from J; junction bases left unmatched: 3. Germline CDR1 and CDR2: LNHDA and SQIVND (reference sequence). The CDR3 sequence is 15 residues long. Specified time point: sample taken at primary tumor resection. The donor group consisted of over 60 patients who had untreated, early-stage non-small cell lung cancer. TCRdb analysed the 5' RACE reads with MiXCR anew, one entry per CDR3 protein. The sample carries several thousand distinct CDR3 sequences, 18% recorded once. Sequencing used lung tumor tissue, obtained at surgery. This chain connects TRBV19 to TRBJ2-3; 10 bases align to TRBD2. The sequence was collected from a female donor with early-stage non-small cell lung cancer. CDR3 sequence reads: CASSLAGGGTDTQYF. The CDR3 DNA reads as TGTGCCAGTAGTTTAGCGGGGGGCGGCACAGATACGCAGTATTTT.